This is a list of T cell receptor beta chains from one sample in a study of blood T cell repertoires in COVID-19. TCRdb keeps only in-frame clones here, not all; method: immunoSEQ multiplex PCR. The sample carries about 60,000 clones, approximately 81% recorded once. Sequenced input: PBMCs or T cells enriched from blood (not recorded which). These receptors all stem from a woman in her forties with acute COVID-19. The CDR3 runs from the conserved cysteine through the conserved F or W.

j_gene: TRBJ2-4
len: 14
v_gene: TRBV19
CDR3aa: CASSVATGANIQYF

j_gene: TRBJ1-5
len: 13
v_gene: TRBV7-8
CDR3aa: CASSLGTREPQHF

j_gene: TRBJ1-2
len: 11
v_gene: TRBV20-1
CDR3aa: CSPVEGYGYTF

j_gene: TRBJ2-7
len: 16
v_gene: TRBV28
CDR3aa: CASSLILRGRSYEQYF

j_gene: TRBJ2-1
len: 12
v_gene: TRBV28
CDR3aa: CASSLGGQKQFF

j_gene: TRBJ1-2
len: 13
v_gene: TRBV6-1
CDR3aa: CASSEKGNYGYTF

j_gene: TRBJ1-5
len: 14
v_gene: TRBV18
CDR3aa: CASSPRGDNQPQHF

j_gene: TRBJ1-2
len: 10
v_gene: TRBV28
CDR3aa: CASSSYGYTF

j_gene: TRBJ2-1
len: 15
v_gene: TRBV5-1
CDR3aa: CASRWAQGAYNEQFF

j_gene: TRBJ2-2
len: 16
v_gene: TRBV4-2
CDR3aa: CASSQVRGTNTGELFF

j_gene: TRBJ1-2
len: 14
v_gene: TRBV6-5
CDR3aa: CASRIQGSSGGYTF

j_gene: TRBJ2-2
len: 16
v_gene: TRBV19
CDR3aa: CASALGAGVNTGELFF

j_gene: TRBJ2-5
len: 14
v_gene: TRBV5-1
CDR3aa: CASSLGDREETQYF

j_gene: TRBJ1-6
len: 14
v_gene: TRBV7-8
CDR3aa: CASSLDRGQSPLHF

j_gene: TRBJ2-3
len: 16
v_gene: TRBV7-6
CDR3aa: CASSRGLAGGADTQYF

j_gene: TRBJ1-1
len: 11
v_gene: TRBV2
CDR3aa: CASMRGQPAFF

j_gene: TRBJ1-1
len: 14
v_gene: TRBV10-3
CDR3aa: CAISDGSDISEAFF

j_gene: TRBJ1-1
len: 15
v_gene: TRBV28
CDR3aa: CASSSTWTVNTEAFF

j_gene: TRBJ1-1
len: 13
v_gene: TRBV6-4
CDR3aa: CASSNRANTEAFF